This T cell receptor (beta chain) appears in the sequencing data of a study of blood T cells in healthy people across ages (dated by TCRdb to 2013 to 2016). About the full investigation: In model experiments, template switching captured roughly one uniquely barcoded TCR beta cDNA molecule for every two T cells. The donors were split into four age groups: young (average 16 years), middle-aged (39), aged (62) and long-lived (over 75). Using the same blood draw, the study looked at two additional independent replicas of 1 million unique cDNA reads for two donors, one aged 18 to 30 and the other aged 80 or older. Using deep sequencing normalized with unique cDNA molecular identifiers, the study measured how TCR beta repertoire diversity changes with age.

Library prep was done by 5' RACE. TCRdb lists the instrument as Illumina HiSeq 2500. The second PCR ran for roughly 7 to 12 cycles and used a J-beta primer mix along with a sample-barcoded 5' primer. A template-switch 5' adaptor carrying 12 random nucleotides introduced a unique molecular identifier onto each TCR beta cDNA molecule. Each sample yielded at least 3 million CDR3-containing paired-end reads. First-strand cDNA was synthesized from all RNA with the Mint cDNA synthesis kit, primed by a TRBC-specific oligonucleotide. All cDNA was treated with uracil-DNA glycosylase and then went through a first 18-cycle PCR with the universal primers M1SS and BC2_uni_R. Per the authors' processing: For normalization, 1 million high-quality reads were randomly selected from each sample, with every read carrying a distinct molecular identifier. Instead of being binned into consensus sequences, reads with shared molecular identifiers were discarded. MiTCR, with a Q25 quality threshold and the strictest error-elimination algorithm, was used for CDR3 identification, clonotype clustering and error correction. Lower-bound total TCR beta diversity was estimated with a nonparametric unseen species model using Euler transformation. Starting from the raw public reads, TCRdb applied fastp trimming at Q25, assembled clones with MiXCR and retained in-frame beta chains. Each entry is one CDR3 protein sequence, shown with its most common DNA and genes. The V and J calls were determined by TCRdb, not by the authors. In this sample the table shows more than 750,000 distinct CDR3 sequences, about 29% of which occur a single time. The top ten clones comprise 10% of the sample.

The V end loses 3 bases and the J end loses 11 bases, and a stretch of 14 bases separates them. Spanning cysteine to phenylalanine, the CDR3 consists of 14 amino acids. Just the 42-base CDR3 DNA is kept, in frame starting at base 1. CDR1 and CDR2 are read off the germline V gene as KGHSH and LQKENI. This clonotype was counted ten times or more. Its antigen has not been determined. No qualities accompany the bases; no much larger clone lies one base away. What the research found in general, with its limitations: A strong correlation was found between observed TCR beta diversity and the percentage of naive T cells measured by flow cytometry. Bulk unsorted PBMC profiling prevented conclusive comparison of naive and antigen-experienced compartments. Compared with the aged group, the long-lived group had more naive CD4+ T cells, fewer expanded clones and increased TCR diversity, a pattern suggesting age selection. Estimates of total diversity from one million sequenced T cells were regarded as lower bounds and underestimates. As age increased, observed TCR beta diversity per million T cells dropped in a roughly linear way, and a significant reduction was already evident by age 40. Because donor CMV infection status was unknown, age-related changes in expanded clonotypes were potentially confounded.

Systemically healthy Caucasian individuals from Russia, 39 in total and aged about 6 to 100 years, were included as donors. Each donor gave 8 to 10 milliliters of peripheral blood, collected into EDTA-treated Vacutainer tubes. Ficoll-Paque density-gradient centrifugation was used to isolate PBMCs, with at least 6 million per sample. Trizol reagent was used to extract total RNA from the PBMCs, yielding at least 6 micrograms per sample. Naive CD45RAhigh/CD27high T cell percentages were measured by flow cytometry on a PBMC aliquot from every donor. This sample also appeared in a second study, on T cells of mothers and their children. Per that second paper: Nine systemically healthy Caucasian individuals served as donors, namely three mothers together with their six children. cDNA synthesis used all of the extracted RNA, with roughly 1.5 ug of RNA in each 15 ul reaction. In the second PCR, sample barcodes and 2-4 random nucleotides were introduced via the M1S primer. More than 8 million TCR beta CDR3 reads were obtained from each mother, and about 3 million reads were obtained from each child. In both related and unrelated pairs, thymic selection shapes the output of TCR recombination in a similar way, with inherited differences having only a minor effect. Related mother-child pairs always showed normalized repertoire overlap that was slightly higher than in unrelated mother-child pairs, though the difference was never significant. Persistent microchimeric T cell clones were not detected, at a sensitivity of 85 to 100 clones per million clonotypes. Deep NGS was used in the study to compare the TCR beta repertoires of mothers and children and to look for features that separate related mother-child pairs from unrelated individuals. On average, the children were approximately 12 +/- 4 years old, while the mothers were roughly 36 +/- 4 years old. After adapter ligation was performed with NEBNext reagents, the libraries were sequenced on an Illumina HiSeq 2000 with 100+100 nt paired-end reads. Mother and child libraries were prepared a month apart and sequenced in separate runs to prevent cross-contamination. For each donor, somewhere between roughly 500,000 and 2,300,000 distinct TCR beta clonotypes were identified. Naive TCR beta clonotypes were estimated from low-frequency clonotypes matched to each donor's FACS-determined naive share, without sorting.

The chain couples TRBV18 to TRBJ1-6; 6 matching bases give a weak D call of TRBD1. This sequence was found in a woman aged 35 to 49 in good health. Source material: blood. This receptor has the CDR3 CASSPEGGRPPLHF. The DNA is TGTGCCAGCTCACCTGAGGGGGGGCGACCACCCCTCCACTTT.